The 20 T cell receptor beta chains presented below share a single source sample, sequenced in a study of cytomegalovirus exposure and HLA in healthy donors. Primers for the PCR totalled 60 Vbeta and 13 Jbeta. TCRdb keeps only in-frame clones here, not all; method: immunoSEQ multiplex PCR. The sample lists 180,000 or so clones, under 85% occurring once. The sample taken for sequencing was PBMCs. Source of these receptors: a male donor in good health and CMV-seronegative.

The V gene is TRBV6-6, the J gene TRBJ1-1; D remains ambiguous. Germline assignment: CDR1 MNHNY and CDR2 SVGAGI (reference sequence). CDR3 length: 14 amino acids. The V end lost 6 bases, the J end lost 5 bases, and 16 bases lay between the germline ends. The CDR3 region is CASSPRGRWTEAFF. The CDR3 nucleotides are TGTGCCAGCAGCCCCCGGGGAAGATGGACTGAAGCTTTCTTT.

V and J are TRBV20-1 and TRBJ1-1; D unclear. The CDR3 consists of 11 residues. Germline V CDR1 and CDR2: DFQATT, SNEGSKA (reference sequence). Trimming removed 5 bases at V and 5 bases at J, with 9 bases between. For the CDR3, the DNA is TGCAGTGCTGCACTAGGGACTGAAGCTTTCTTT. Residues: CSAALGTEAFF.

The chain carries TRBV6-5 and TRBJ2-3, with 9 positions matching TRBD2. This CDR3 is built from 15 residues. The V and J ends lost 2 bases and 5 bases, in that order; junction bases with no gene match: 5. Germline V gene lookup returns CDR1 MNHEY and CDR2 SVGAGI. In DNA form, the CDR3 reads TGTGCCAGCAGTTACGCGGGAGGGCGTGGAGATACGCAGTATTTT. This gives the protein CASSYAGGRGDTQYF.

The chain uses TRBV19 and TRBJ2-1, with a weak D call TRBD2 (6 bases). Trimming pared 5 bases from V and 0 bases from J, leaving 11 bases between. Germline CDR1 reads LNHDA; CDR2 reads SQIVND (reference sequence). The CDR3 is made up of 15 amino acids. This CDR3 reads CASSSAEGSYNEQFF. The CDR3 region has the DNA TGTGCCAGTAGTTCGGCGGAGGGCTCCTACAATGAGCAGTTCTTC. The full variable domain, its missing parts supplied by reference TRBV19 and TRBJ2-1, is DGGITQSPKYLFRKEGQNVTLSCEQNLNHDAMYWYRQDPGQGLRLIYYSQIVNDFQKGDIAEGYSVSREKKESFPLTVTSAQKNPTAFYLCASSSAEGSYNEQFFGPGTRLTVL.

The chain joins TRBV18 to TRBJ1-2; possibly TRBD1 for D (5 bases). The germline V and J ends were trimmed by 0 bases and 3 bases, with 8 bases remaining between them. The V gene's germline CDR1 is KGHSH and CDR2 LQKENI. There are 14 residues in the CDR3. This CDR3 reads CASSPPEGDYGYTF. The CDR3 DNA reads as TGTGCCAGCTCACCACCGGAAGGGGACTATGGCTACACCTTC.

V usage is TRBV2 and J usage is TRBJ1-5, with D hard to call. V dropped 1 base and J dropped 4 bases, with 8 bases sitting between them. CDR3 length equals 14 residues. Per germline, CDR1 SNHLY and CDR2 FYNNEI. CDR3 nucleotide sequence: TGTGCCAGCAGTGAAGTGGGCATTAATCAGCCCCAGCATTTT. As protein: CASSEVGINQPQHF. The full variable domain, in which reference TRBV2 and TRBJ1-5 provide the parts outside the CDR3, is EPEVTQTPSHQVTQMGQEVILRCVPISNHLYFYWYRQILGQKVEFLVSFYNNEISEKSEIFDDQFSVERPDGSNFTLKIRSTKLEDSAMYFCASSEVGINQPQHFGDGTRLSIL.

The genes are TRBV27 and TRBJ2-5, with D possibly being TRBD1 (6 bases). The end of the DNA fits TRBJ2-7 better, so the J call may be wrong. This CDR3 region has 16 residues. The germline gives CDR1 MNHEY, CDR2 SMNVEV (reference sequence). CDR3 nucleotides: TGTGCCAGCAGTTGGCCCGGACAGCTTTCCTCCTACGAGCAGTACTTC. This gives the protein CASSWPGQLSSYEQYF.

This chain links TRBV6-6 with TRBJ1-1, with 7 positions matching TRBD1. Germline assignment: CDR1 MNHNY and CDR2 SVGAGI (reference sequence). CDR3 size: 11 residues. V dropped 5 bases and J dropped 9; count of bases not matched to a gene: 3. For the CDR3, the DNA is TGTGCCAGCAGTGGGGGACAGAAAGCTTTCTTT. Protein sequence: CASSGGQKAFF.

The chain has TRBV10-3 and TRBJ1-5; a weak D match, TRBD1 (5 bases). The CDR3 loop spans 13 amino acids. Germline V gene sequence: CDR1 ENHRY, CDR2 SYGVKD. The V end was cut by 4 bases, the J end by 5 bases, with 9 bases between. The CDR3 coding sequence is TGTGCCATCAGTGGGGGGGAGGATCAGCCCCAGCATTTT. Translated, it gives CAISGGEDQPQHF.

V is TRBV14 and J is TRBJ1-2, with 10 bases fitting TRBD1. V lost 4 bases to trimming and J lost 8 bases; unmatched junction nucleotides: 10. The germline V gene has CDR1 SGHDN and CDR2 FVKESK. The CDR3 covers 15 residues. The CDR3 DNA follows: TGTGCCAGCAGCCTTAGCGCCGGGACAGGGGCCGGCTACACCTTC. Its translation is CASSLSAGTGAGYTF.

CDR3: CASSIVGGPSNQPQHF. CDR3 DNA: TGTGCCAGTAGTATAGTGGGGGGGCCTAGCAATCAGCCCCAGCATTTT. The chain couples TRBV19 to TRBJ1-5; tentatively, D is TRBD1 (6 bases). The V end was cut by 1 base, the J end by 0 bases, with 10 bases between. This CDR3 has 16 residues. Per the germline V gene, CDR1 is LNHDA and CDR2 is SQIVND (reference sequence).

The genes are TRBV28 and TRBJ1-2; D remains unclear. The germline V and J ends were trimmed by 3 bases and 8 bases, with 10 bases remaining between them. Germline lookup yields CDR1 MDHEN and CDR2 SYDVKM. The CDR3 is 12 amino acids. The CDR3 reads CASSLAEAGYTF. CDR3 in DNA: TGTGCCAGCAGTTTGGCGGAGGCGGGCTACACCTTC.

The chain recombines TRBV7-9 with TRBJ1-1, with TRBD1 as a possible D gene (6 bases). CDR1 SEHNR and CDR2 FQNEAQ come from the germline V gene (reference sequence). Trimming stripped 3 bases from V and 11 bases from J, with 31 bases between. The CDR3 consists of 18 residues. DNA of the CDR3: TGTGCCAGCAGCTTGCCATTAATACAGGGATTGACAACATTTAGCGCTTTCTTT. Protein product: CASSLPLIQGLTTFSAFF.

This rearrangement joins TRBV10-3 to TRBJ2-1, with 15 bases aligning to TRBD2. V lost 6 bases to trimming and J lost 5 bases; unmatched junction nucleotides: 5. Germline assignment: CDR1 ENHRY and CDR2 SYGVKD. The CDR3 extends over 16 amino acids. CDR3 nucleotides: TGTGCCATCAGGGGGACTAGCGGGGGGTCCCACAATGAGCAGTTCTTC. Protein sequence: CAIRGTSGGSHNEQFF.

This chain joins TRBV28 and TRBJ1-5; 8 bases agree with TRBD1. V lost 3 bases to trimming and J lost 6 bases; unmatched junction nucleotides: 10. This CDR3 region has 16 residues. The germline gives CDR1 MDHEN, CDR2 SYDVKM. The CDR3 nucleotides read TGTGCCAGCAGTTTCCCTTTAGGACAGGGCCCTCAGCCCCAGCATTTT. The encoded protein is CASSFPLGQGPQPQHF.

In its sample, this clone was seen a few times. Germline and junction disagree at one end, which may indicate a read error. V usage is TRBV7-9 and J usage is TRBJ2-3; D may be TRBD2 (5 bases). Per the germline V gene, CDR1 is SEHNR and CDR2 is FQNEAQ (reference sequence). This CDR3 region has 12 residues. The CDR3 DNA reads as TGTTCCAGCAGCTTAGGCTGGCGGGCGCAGTATTTT. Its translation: CSSSLGWRAQYF.

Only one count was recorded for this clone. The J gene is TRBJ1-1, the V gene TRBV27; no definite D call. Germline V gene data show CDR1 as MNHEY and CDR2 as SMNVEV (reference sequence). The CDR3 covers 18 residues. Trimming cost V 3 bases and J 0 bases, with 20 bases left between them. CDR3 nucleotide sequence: TGTGCCAGCAGTTTGAATCCGGCGGGAATGCAGGTGAACACTGAAGCTTTCTTT. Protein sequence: CASSLNPAGMQVNTEAFF.

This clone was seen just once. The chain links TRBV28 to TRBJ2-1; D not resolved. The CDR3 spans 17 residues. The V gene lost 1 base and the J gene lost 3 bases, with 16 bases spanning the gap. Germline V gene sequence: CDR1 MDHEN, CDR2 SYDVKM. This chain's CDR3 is CASSLYPVAGHYNEQFF. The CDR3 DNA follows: TGTGCCAGCAGTTTATATCCAGTAGCTGGCCACTACAATGAGCAGTTCTTC.

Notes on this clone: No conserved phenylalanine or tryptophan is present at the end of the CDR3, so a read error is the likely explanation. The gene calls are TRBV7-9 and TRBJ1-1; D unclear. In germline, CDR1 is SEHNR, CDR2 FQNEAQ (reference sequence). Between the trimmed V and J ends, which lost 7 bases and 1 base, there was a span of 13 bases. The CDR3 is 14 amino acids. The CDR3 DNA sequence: TGTGCCAGCACCAAAGAGTCACAGAACACTGAAGCTTTCCTT. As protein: CASTKESQNTEAFL.

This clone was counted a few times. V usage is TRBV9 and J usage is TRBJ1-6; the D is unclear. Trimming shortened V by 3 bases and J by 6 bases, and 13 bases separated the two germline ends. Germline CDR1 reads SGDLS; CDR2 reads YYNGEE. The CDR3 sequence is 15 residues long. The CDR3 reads CASSEQPTANSPLHF. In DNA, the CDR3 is TGTGCCAGCAGCGAACAACCCACCGCTAATTCACCCCTCCACTTT.